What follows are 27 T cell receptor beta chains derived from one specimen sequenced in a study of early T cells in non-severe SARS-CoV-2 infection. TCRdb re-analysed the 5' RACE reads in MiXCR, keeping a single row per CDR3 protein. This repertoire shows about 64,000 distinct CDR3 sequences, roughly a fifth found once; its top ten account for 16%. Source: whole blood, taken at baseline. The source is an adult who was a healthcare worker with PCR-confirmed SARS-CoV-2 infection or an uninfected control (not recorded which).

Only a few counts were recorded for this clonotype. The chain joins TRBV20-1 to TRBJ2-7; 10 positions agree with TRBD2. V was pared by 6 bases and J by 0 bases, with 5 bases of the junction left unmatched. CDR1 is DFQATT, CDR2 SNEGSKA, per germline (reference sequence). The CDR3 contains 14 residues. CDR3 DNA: TGCAGTGCCGTAACTAGCGGGGACTCCTACGAGCAGTACTTC. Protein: CSAVTSGDSYEQYF.

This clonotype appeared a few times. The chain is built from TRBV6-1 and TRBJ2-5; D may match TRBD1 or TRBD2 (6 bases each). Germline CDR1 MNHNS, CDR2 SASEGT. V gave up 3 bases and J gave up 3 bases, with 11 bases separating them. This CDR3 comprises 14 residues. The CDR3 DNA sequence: TGTGCCAGCAGTGACGGGGGCTCTAAAGAGACCCAGTACTTC. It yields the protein CASSDGGSKETQYF.

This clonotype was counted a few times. The CDR3 bases are TGTGCCAGCAGCCCTGGACTAGCGGGGGGAGAGAGCACAGATACGCAGTATTTT. Its translation: CASSPGLAGGESTDTQYF. This chain joins TRBV13 and TRBJ2-3, with 14 bases that match TRBD2. CDR3 length: 18 residues. Losses at the gene ends were 5 bases for V and 0 bases for J; bases not matched to a gene: 7. The V gene's germline CDR1 is PRHDT and CDR2 FYEKMQ (reference sequence).

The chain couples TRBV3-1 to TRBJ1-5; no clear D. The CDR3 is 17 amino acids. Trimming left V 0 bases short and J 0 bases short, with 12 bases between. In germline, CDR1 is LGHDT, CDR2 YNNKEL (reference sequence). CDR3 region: CASSQDPPGYSNQPQHF. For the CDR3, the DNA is TGTGCCAGCAGCCAAGATCCTCCGGGATATAGCAATCAGCCCCAGCATTTT.

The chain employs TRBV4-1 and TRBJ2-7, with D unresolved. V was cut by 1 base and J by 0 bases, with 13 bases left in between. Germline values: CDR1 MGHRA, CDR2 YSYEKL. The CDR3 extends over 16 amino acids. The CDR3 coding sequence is TGCGCCAGCAGCCAAGGGACGGCCCTGAGCTCCTACGAGCAGTACTTC. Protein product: CASSQGTALSSYEQYF.

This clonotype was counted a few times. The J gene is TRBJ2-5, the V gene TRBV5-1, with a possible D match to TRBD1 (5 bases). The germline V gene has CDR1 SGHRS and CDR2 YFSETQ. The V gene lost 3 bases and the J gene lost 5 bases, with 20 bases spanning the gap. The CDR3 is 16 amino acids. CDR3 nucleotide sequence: TGCGCCAGCAGCTCGCGGCCAGGGATGGATATCGAGACCCAGTACTTC. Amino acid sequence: CASSSRPGMDIETQYF.

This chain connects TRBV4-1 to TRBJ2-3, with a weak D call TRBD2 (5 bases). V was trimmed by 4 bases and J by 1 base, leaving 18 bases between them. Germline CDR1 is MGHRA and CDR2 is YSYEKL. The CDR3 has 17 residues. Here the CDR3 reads CASSLLGGGFGTDTQYF. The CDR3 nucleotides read TGCGCCAGCAGCCTCCTAGGCGGAGGCTTTGGCACAGATACGCAGTATTTT.

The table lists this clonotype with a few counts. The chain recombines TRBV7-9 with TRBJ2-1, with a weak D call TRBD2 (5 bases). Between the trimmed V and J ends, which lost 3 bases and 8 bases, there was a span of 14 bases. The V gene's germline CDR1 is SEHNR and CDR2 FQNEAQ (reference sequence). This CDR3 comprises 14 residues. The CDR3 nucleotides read TGTGCCAGCAGCTTCGTGGACGCCGGGGATGAGCAGTTCTTC. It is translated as CASSFVDAGDEQFF.

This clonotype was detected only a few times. The CDR3 sequence is CASSLGGRIYEQYF. As DNA, the CDR3 is TGTGCCAGCAGCTTAGGAGGTAGGATCTACGAGCAGTACTTC. This sequence joins TRBV7-9 and TRBJ2-7; D not resolved. V dropped 1 base and J dropped 3 bases, with 10 bases sitting between them. Per germline, CDR1 SEHNR and CDR2 FQNEAQ (reference sequence). The CDR3 contains 14 residues.

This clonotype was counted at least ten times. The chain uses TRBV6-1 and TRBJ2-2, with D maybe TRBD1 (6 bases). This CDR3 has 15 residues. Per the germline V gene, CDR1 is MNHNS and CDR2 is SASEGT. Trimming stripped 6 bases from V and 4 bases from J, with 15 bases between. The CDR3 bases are TGTGCCAGCAGCCGCGACGAGGGGGTCACCGGGGAGCTGTTTTTT. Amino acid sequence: CASSRDEGVTGELFF.

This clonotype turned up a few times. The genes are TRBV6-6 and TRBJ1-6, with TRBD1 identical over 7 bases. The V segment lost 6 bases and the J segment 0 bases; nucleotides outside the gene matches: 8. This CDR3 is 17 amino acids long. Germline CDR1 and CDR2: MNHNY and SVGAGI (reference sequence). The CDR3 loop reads CASRPGGVGSYNSPLHF. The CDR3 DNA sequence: TGTGCCAGCAGACCAGGGGGGGTTGGCTCCTATAATTCACCCCTCCACTTT.

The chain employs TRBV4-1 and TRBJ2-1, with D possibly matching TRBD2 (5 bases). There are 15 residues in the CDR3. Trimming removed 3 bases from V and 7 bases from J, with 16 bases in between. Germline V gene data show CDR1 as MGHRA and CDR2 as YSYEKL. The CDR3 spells CASSHPVARGNEQFF. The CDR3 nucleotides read TGCGCCAGCAGCCACCCCGTGGCCCGGGGAAATGAGCAGTTCTTC.

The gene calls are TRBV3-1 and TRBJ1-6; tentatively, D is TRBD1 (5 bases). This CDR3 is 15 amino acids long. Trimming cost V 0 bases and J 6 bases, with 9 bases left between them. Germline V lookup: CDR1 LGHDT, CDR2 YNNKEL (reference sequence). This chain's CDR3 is CASSQEGTGNSPLHF. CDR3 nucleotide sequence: TGTGCCAGCAGCCAAGAGGGTACAGGTAATTCACCCCTCCACTTT.

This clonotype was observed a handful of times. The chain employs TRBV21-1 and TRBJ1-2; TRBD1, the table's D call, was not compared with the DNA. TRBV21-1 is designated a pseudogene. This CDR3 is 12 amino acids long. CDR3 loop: CASSRTAYGYTF. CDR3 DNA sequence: TGTGCCAGCAGCCGGACAGCCTATGGCTACACCTTC.

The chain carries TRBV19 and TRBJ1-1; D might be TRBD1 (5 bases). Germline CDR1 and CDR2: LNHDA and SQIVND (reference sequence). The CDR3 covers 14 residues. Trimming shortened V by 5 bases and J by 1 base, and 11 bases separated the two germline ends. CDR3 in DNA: TGTGCCAGTAGTCCCCCTCAGGGGAACACTGAAGCTTTCTTT. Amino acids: CASSPPQGNTEAFF. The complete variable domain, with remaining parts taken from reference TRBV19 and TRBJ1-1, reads DGGITQSPKYLFRKEGQNVTLSCEQNLNHDAMYWYRQDPGQGLRLIYYSQIVNDFQKGDIAEGYSVSREKKESFPLTVTSAQKNPTAFYLCASSPPQGNTEAFFGQGTRLTVV.

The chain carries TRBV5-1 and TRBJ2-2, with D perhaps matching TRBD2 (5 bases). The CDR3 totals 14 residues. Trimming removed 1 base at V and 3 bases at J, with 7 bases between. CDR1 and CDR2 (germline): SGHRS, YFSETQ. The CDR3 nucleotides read TGCGCCAGCAGCTTGACGGGATACACCGGGGAGCTGTTTTTT. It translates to CASSLTGYTGELFF.

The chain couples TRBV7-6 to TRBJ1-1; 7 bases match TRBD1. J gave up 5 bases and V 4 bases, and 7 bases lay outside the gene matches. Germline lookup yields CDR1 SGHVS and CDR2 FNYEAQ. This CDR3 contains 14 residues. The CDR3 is CASSSRQGVTEAFF. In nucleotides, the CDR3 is TGTGCCAGCAGCTCGCGACAGGGCGTAACTGAAGCTTTCTTT.

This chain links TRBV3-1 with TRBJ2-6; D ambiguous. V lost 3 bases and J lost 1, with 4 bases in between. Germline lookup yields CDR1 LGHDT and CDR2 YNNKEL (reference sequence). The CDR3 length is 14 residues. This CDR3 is CASSQGSGANVLTF. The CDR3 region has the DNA TGTGCCAGCAGCCAGGGATCTGGGGCCAACGTCCTGACTTTC. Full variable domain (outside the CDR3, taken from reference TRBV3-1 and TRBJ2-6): DTAVSQTPKYLVTQMGNDKSIKCEQNLGHDTMYWYKQDSKKFLKIMFSYNNKELIINETVPNRFSPKSPDKAHLNLHINSLELGDSAVYFCASSQGSGANVLTFGAGSRLTVL.

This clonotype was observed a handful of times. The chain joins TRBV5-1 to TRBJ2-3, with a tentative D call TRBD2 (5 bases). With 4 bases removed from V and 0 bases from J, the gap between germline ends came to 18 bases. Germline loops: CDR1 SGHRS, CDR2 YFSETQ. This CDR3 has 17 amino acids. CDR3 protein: CASSVLGQRSSTDTQYF. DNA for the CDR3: TGCGCCAGCAGCGTTTTAGGCCAGCGGTCTAGCACAGATACGCAGTATTTT.

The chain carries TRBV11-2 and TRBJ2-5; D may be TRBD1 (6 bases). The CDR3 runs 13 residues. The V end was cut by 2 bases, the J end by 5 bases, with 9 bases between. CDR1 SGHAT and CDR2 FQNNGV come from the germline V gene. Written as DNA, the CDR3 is TGTGCCAGCAGCTTATATCAGGGGGAGACCCAGTACTTC. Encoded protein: CASSLYQGETQYF.

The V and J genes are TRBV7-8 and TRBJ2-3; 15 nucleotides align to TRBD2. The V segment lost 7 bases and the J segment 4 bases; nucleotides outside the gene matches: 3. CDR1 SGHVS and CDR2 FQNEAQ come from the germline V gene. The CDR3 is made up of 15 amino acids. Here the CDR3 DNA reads TGTGCCAGCACTTGGACTAGCGGGGGGGCAGATACGCAGTATTTT. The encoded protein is CASTWTSGGADTQYF.

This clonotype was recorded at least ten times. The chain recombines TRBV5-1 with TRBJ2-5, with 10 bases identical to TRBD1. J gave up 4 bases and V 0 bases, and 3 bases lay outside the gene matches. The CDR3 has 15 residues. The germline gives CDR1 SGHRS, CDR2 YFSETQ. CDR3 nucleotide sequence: TGCGCCAGCAGCTTGGCTCGGACAGGGGGAGAGACCCAGTACTTC. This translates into CASSLARTGGETQYF.

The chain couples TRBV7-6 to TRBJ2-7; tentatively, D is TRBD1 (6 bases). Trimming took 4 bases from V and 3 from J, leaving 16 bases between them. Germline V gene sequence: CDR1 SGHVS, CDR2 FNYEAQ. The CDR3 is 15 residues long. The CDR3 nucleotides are TGTGCCAGCAGCTACTTCAGGGGCGAGGGCTACGAGCAGTACTTC. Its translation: CASSYFRGEGYEQYF. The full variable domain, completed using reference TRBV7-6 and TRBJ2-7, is GAGVSQSPRYKVTKRGQDVALRCDPISGHVSLYWYRQALGQGPEFLTYFNYEAQQDKSGLPNDRFSAERPEGSISTLTIQRTEQRDSAMYRCASSYFRGEGYEQYFGPGTRLTVT.

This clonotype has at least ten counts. The CDR3 sequence: CASHRTTGSPGELFF. As DNA, the CDR3 is TGTGCCAGCCACAGAACGACAGGGAGCCCCGGGGAGCTGTTTTTT. The V and J genes are TRBV12-3 or TRBV12-4 and TRBJ2-2; TRBD1 matches at 7 bases. The CDR3 consists of 15 residues. The V gene end was trimmed by 8 bases and the J gene end by 6 bases; junction bases not matched to a gene: 12.

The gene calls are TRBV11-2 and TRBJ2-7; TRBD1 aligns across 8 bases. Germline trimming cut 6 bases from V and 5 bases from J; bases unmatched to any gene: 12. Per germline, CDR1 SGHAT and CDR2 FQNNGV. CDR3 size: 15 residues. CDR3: CASSPSGRGLDEQYF. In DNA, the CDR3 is TGTGCCAGCAGTCCCTCCGGCAGGGGGCTCGACGAGCAGTACTTC.

The CDR3 region is CASSLRGGNQPQHF. In DNA, the CDR3 is TGCGCCAGCAGCTTGCGGGGAGGCAATCAGCCCCAGCATTTT. The gene calls are TRBV5-1 and TRBJ1-5; D gene uncertain. There are 14 residues in the CDR3. Trimming removed 1 base at V and 2 bases at J, with 7 bases between. Germline CDR1 and CDR2: SGHRS and YFSETQ.

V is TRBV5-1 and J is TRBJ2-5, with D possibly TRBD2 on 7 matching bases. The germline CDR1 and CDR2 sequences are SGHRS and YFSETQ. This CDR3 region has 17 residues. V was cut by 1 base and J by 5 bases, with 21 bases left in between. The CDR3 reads CASSLTLSRGGLETQYF. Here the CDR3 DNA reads TGCGCCAGCAGCTTGACCCTTTCGAGGGGGGGCTTGGAGACCCAGTACTTC.